This TCR beta chain appears in the sequencing data of a study of Graves' ophthalmopathy and Graves' hyperthyroidism (dated by TCRdb to 2016 to 2018). Study-wide context: A patient counted as having stable hyperthyroidism if there was no progression to ophthalmopathy within 18 months of follow-up. The study used TCR beta repertoire signatures to distinguish Graves' ophthalmopathy from Graves' hyperthyroidism and to predict progression to ophthalmopathy. In total, 135 blood samples were TCR-sequenced: under 45 ophthalmopathy, 75 hyperthyroidism and approximately 17 hyperthyroidism-to-ophthalmopathy patients. To explore V-J signatures distinguishing ophthalmopathy from hyperthyroidism, a discovery set of under 110 patients (roughly 45 ophthalmopathy, some 57 stable hyperthyroidism) was enrolled. For independent validation, a separate cohort was made up of 18 hyperthyroidism patients plus 17 patients who later progressed from hyperthyroidism to ophthalmopathy. In more than 5 hyperthyroidism patients, the T-cell repertoire of thyroid tissue was compared with the T-cell repertoire of blood. Following sampling, methimazole starting at 30 mg daily was administered to hyperthyroidism patients, and high-dose intravenous methylprednisolone was administered to ophthalmopathy patients. The paper as a whole reports these results and caveats: No statistical method was used to predetermine the sample size, and group allocation was not hidden from the investigators. In validation, the model predicted ophthalmopathy progression with about 70% sensitivity and roughly 72% specificity; some 13 predicted patients were CT-confirmed with GO in a median of about 6.2 months. Most expanded thyroid clonotypes with frequency above 0.001 were also detected in blood, suggesting blood repertoires may reflect the thyroid immune response. Ophthalmopathy was separated from stable hyperthyroidism by the 13-signature model with more than 85% sensitivity and roughly 83% specificity in cross-validation and with 80%/75% in the test set.

Patients with hyperthyroidism were aged 18 to 65 years, had been newly diagnosed, and had a disease duration of less than 2 months. Patients were excluded if they had other autoimmune diseases, uncontrolled infections, pregnancy or lactation. Clinical symptoms, serum thyroxine, TRAb, thyroid ultrasound and orbital computed tomography formed the basis of the diagnosis. Total RNA was extracted with Trizol reagent and quality-checked on an Agilent 2100 Bioanalyzer. The cysteine opens and the phenylalanine closes a CDR3 of 17 amino acids. This entry keeps only the CDR3 DNA: 51 bases, framed from base 1. The germline V gene provides CDR1 LGHNA and CDR2 YSLEER. V sheds 0 bases and J sheds 3 bases, leaving 18 bases between their ends. About this clonotype itself: The antigen it binds to is not known. Within one base of it there is no much larger clone, and no base qualities were kept.

For repertoire sequencing, the TCR beta CDR3 regions were amplified from RNA transcripts. A first-round RT-PCR used HTBI primers with the Qiagen OneStep RT-PCR kit, followed by a second-round multiplex PCR, size selection and purification. Libraries were sequenced on an Illumina HiSeq2000 using paired-end 100 bp reads. The original methods were these. Reads were processed with SOAPnuke, discarding reads with adapters, uncalled bases, mean Phred below 15, or no exact constant-primer or identifier match. High-quality paired reads were merged with COPE v1.2.5. Each unique nucleotide sequence was treated as a clonotype, and MiTCR v1.1 was used to align the clonotypes to the IMGT TRB V, D and J references. Analysis was restricted to V-J combinations with a frequency above 0.0001, which covered 99.2% of repertoires. For each V-J combination, a TCR clonal expansion and chaos score was defined as the ratio of F50 clonal expansion to chaos observed in the TCRdist matrix. Welch's t-statistics and random forest were used to reduce features to 13 V-J combinations, which were fed into a naive Bayes classifier. The Morisita-Horn index was used to measure how similar the thyroid and blood repertoires were. TCRdb redid the processing of the public reads, applying fastp at Q25 and MiXCR, and retained in-frame beta chains. Records with the same CDR3 protein are collapsed into one entry carrying the most frequent genes and DNA. TCRdb's processing, not the study's, gives the V and J calls here. For this sample there are around 1,000,000 distinct CDR3 sequences; about two fifths appear just once. Of the sample, roughly 10% is held by the ten largest clones.

The receptor comes from an adult man with Graves' hyperthyroidism. The rearrangement joined TRBV4-3 to TRBJ2-7, with an unclear D gene assignment. The sequencing sample was made of peripheral blood or thyroid tissue (not recorded which). The CDR3 region: CASSQDVRREVVYEQYF. The nucleotides are TGCGCCAGCAGCCAAGATGTACGGAGAGAGGTGGTCTACGAGCAGTACTTC.